A single sample gave rise to the 20 T cell receptor beta chains below, sequenced in a study of blood T cell repertoires in COVID-19. Sequenced by immunoSEQ multiplex PCR; TCRdb stores in-frame clones only, minus some. The profile shows some 110,000 clones, around 83% of them singletons. The sequenced material came from peripheral blood. These TCRs come from an elderly woman with active or convalescent COVID-19.

V usage is TRBV7-2 and J usage is TRBJ1-3; 9 bases map to TRBD1. Germline V CDR1 and CDR2: SGHTA, FQGNSA. Germline trimming cut 5 bases from V and 4 bases from J; bases unmatched to any gene: 9. This CDR3 contains 16 residues. The chain's CDR3 is CASSPGTGRTGNTIYF. The DNA for the CDR3 is TGTGCCAGCAGCCCGGGGACAGGGAGAACAGGAAACACCATATATTTT.

The genes are TRBV19 and TRBJ2-7; 7 bases are a match to TRBD1. CDR3 length: 17 amino acids. CDR1 and CDR2 from the germline V gene are LNHDA and SQIVND (reference sequence). V gave up 4 bases and J gave up 2 bases; unmatched junction bases: 14. CDR3 DNA: TGTGCCAGTAGTAAGGGAGAGACTCAGGGGGTAACCTACGAGCAGTACTTC. This translates into CASSKGETQGVTYEQYF.

This clone turned up a few times. The gene calls are TRBV5-4 and TRBJ1-2, with D perhaps matching TRBD1 (6 bases). CDR1 and CDR2 from the germline V gene are SGHNT and YYREEE (reference sequence). The CDR3 loop spans 16 amino acids. V lost 1 base and J 3 bases, leaving 16 bases between the germline ends. In nucleotides, the CDR3 is TGTGCCAGCAGCTTGTGGTCAGTGGGGGCGTACTATGGCTACACCTTC. Encoded protein: CASSLWSVGAYYGYTF.

This rearrangement joins TRBV29-1 to TRBJ2-5; a possible D gene is TRBD2 (5 bases). The CDR3 consists of 12 residues. Germline loops: CDR1 SQVTM, CDR2 ANQGSEA. V lost 4 bases and J 7 bases, leaving 13 bases between the germline ends. Here the CDR3 reads CSVGLAWATQYF. CDR3 coding DNA: TGCAGCGTTGGGCTAGCATGGGCGACCCAGTACTTC.

This chain uses TRBV7-6 with TRBJ2-3, with 8 bases fitting TRBD1. The CDR3 sequence is 16 residues long. Germline values: CDR1 SGHVS, CDR2 FNYEAQ. Unmatched junction bases numbered 7, after V lost 5 bases and J lost 0 bases. The CDR3: CASSPRTGTSTDTQYF. The CDR3 coding sequence is TGTGCCAGCAGCCCGAGGACAGGGACTAGCACAGATACGCAGTATTTT.

The V and J genes are TRBV15 and TRBJ2-5; the match to TRBD2 covers 9 bases. Germline trimming cut 3 bases from V and 1 base from J; bases unmatched to any gene: 3. This CDR3 has 15 residues. Germline V gene data show CDR1 as LNHNV and CDR2 as YYDKDF (reference sequence). CDR3 DNA sequence: TGTGCCACCAGCAGTCAGCGGGAGGTCCAAGAGACCCAGTACTTC. It codes for CATSSQREVQETQYF.

In nucleotides, the CDR3 is TGTGCCAGCAGCAAGGGACAGCCTGGCAATCAGCCCCAGCATTTT. It codes for CASSKGQPGNQPQHF. This chain connects TRBV6-5 to TRBJ1-5; 7 bases are a match to TRBD1. The junction had 7 bases not matched to a gene; V was cut back by 6 bases and J by 2 bases. Germline CDR1 is MNHEY and CDR2 is SVGAGI. There are 15 residues in the CDR3.

J is TRBJ1-3 and V is TRBV6-5; D might be TRBD1 (5 bases). The CDR3 length is 10 residues. Germline CDR1 is MNHEY and CDR2 is SVGAGI. The CDR3 bases are TGTGCTGGGGGGGGAAACACCATATATTTT. Its translation: CAGGGNTIYF.

This clone was seen once. The CDR3 sequence: CASSLASQGGTEAFF. The CDR3 DNA reads as TGCGCCAGCAGCTTGGCCTCACAGGGGGGCACTGAAGCTTTCTTT. The gene calls are TRBV5-1 and TRBJ1-1; the match to TRBD1 covers 8 bases. CDR3 size: 15 residues. V dropped 0 bases and J dropped 4; count of bases not matched to a gene: 5. Germline values: CDR1 SGHRS, CDR2 YFSETQ.

This clone was seen more than once but under ten times. The chain employs TRBV18 and TRBJ2-7; D possibly corresponds to TRBD2 (5 bases). Trimming removed 6 bases at V and 2 bases at J, with 8 bases between. Germline CDR1 reads KGHSH; CDR2 reads LQKENI. The CDR3 covers 12 residues. The DNA for the CDR3 is TGTGCCAGCTCGGAGGTGCCCTACGAGCAGTACTTC. The encoded protein is CASSEVPYEQYF.

V is TRBV5-6 and J is TRBJ1-4, with a possible D match to TRBD1 (6 bases). V lost 1 base, J lost 8 bases, and 12 bases lay in between. Germline V gene lookup returns CDR1 SGHDT and CDR2 YYEEEE. The CDR3 is 14 amino acids. The CDR3 region is CASSLTGIGEKLFF. CDR3 DNA: TGTGCCAGCAGCTTGACAGGGATAGGGGAAAAACTGTTTTTT.

This chain connects TRBV4-1 to TRBJ2-1, with 8 bases lining up with TRBD2. The CDR3 covers 16 residues. V shed 1 base and J 7 bases; nucleotides not matched to a gene: 9. CDR1 is MGHRA, CDR2 YSYEKL, per germline. CDR3 in DNA: TGCGCCAGCAGCCAAGCGGGGGGGCCTCTTAGGAATGAGCAGTTCTTC. Translated, it gives CASSQAGGPLRNEQFF.

The chain couples TRBV27 to TRBJ1-6; D might be TRBD1 (6 bases). Per germline, CDR1 MNHEY and CDR2 SMNVEV (reference sequence). This CDR3 is built from 14 residues. V lost 6 bases, J lost 8 bases, and 14 bases lay in between. CDR3 amino acids: CASRPGARDSPLHF. The CDR3 coding sequence is TGTGCCAGCAGGCCAGGGGCTCGGGATTCACCCCTCCACTTT.

This chain connects TRBV7-2 to TRBJ1-2; the D gene is possibly TRBD1 (5 bases). The CDR3 loop spans 15 amino acids. Trimming left V 2 bases short and J 2 bases short, with 12 bases between. Germline CDR1 is SGHTA and CDR2 is FQGNSA. CDR3 DNA: TGTGCCAGCAGCTTACTAACAGGCATGAACTATGGCTACACCTTC. Encoded protein: CASSLLTGMNYGYTF.

The chain employs TRBV5-6 and TRBJ2-4; 8 positions agree with TRBD1. The germline gives CDR1 SGHDT, CDR2 YYEEEE. The CDR3 runs 15 residues. V gave up 4 bases and J gave up 9 bases; unmatched junction bases: 12. The CDR3 reads CASSDRGKRWGIQYF. The CDR3 region has the DNA TGTGCCAGCAGCGACAGGGGAAAGAGATGGGGCATTCAGTACTTC.

The chain recombines TRBV30 with TRBJ2-1; D is uncertain. CDR1 is GTSNPN and CDR2 is SVGIG in the germline V gene (reference sequence). The CDR3 has 15 amino acids. V dropped 1 base and J dropped 0 bases, with 10 bases sitting between them. The CDR3: CAWSAGHSSYNEQFF. CDR3 DNA: TGTGCCTGGAGTGCTGGGCACAGCTCCTACAATGAGCAGTTCTTC.

The V call is TRBV12-5, the J call TRBJ1-1, with D possibly TRBD1 on 6 matching bases. Germline V gene data show CDR1 as LGHNT and CDR2 as FRNRAP. The CDR3 runs to 16 residues. V lost 3 bases, J lost 3 bases, and 17 bases lay in between. CDR3 in DNA: TGTGCTAGTGGTTTTACGGTGACAGGCGGTGACACTGAAGCTTTCTTT. It translates to CASGFTVTGGDTEAFF.

The chain joins TRBV5-1 to TRBJ2-3; a weak D match, TRBD1 (6 bases). The CDR3 loop spans 14 amino acids. V lost 4 bases, J lost 6 bases, and 15 bases lay in between. The germline gives CDR1 SGHRS, CDR2 YFSETQ. In nucleotides, the CDR3 is TGCGCCAGCAGCGGGGGAAGGCAGGGGGATACGCAGTATTTT. It specifies CASSGGRQGDTQYF.

J is TRBJ1-3 and V is TRBV5-1, with D perhaps matching TRBD1 (5 bases). Trimming left V 4 bases short and J 0 bases short, with 11 bases between. This CDR3 is 15 amino acids long. Germline V gene data show CDR1 as SGHRS and CDR2 as YFSETQ. The DNA for the CDR3 is TGCGCCAGCAGCGGACTCGGGGGCTCTGGAAACACCATATATTTT. Translating gives CASSGLGGSGNTIYF. Using reference TRBV5-1 and TRBJ1-3 for the parts outside the CDR3, the full variable domain is KAGVTQTPRYLIKTRGQQVTLSCSPISGHRSVSWYQQTPGQGLQFLFEYFSETQRNKGNFPGRFSGRQFSNSRSEMNVSTLELGDSALYLCASSGLGGSGNTIYFGEGSWLTVV.

This clone was seen a few times. This rearrangement joins TRBV19 to TRBJ1-5, with 8 bases identical to TRBD1. Germline V gives CDR1 LNHDA, CDR2 SQIVND (reference sequence). With V trimmed by 2 bases and J by 7 bases, 7 bases remained unmatched. The CDR3 runs 15 residues. CDR3 in DNA: TGTGCCAGTAGTATAACTCAGGGGGCAGAACAGCCCCAGCATTTT. As protein: CASSITQGAEQPQHF.